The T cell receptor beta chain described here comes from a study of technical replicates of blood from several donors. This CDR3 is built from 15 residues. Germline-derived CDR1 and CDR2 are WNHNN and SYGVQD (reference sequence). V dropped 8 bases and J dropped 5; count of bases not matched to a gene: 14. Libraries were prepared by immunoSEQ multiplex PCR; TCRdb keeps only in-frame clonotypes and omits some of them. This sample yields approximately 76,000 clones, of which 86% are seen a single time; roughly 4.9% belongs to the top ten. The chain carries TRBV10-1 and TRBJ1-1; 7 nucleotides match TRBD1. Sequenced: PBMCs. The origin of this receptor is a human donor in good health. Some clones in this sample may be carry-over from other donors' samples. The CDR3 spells CASQGTANYYTEAFF. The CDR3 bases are TGCGCCAGCCAAGGGACAGCTAATTATTATACTGAAGCTTTCTTT.